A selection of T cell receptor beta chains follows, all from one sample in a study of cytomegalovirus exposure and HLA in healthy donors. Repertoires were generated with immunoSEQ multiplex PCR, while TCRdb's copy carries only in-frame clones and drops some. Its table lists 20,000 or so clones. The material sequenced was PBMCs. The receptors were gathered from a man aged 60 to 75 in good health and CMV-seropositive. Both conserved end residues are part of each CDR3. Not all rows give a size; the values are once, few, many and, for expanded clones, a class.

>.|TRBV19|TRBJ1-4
CASSQSGEKLFF
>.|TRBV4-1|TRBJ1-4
CASSQDRGHGNEKLFF
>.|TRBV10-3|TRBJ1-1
CAISEGARGLGTEAFF
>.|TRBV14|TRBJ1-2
CASSPTRTGGYGYTF
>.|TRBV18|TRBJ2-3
CASSPRASGSTDTQYF
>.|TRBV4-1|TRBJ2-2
CASSQVVRTAMNTGELFF
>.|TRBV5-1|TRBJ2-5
CASSFGTEETQYF
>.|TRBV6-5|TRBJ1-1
CASSSLQGTGNTEAFF
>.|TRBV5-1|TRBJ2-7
CASARLAGVDEQYF
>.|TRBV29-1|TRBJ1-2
CSVDRGYGYTF
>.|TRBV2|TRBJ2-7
CASSASRGIEQYF
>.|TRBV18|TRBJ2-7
CASSTDRGRVEQYF
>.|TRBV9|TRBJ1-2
CASSVEGTPYSNYGYTF
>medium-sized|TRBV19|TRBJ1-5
CASSIGTYQPQHF
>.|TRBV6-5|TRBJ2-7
CASSYSRSGGADEQYF
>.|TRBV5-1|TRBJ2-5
CASSSRPSGEETQYF
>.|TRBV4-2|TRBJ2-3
CASRRRTEGADTQYF
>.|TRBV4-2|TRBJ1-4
CASSQVRDPNEKLFF
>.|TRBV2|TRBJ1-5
CASSDRDRVNQPQHF
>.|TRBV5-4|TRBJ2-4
CASSLGGEVAKNIQYF
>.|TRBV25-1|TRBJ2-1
CASSGTGSAAYNEQFF
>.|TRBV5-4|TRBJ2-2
CASSLWGVGTGELFF
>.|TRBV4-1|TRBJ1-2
CASSHLSGGARDGGYTF
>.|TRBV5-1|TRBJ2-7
CASSLPPGGTGDEQYF
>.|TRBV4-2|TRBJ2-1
CASSQDVGGLAGSRVF
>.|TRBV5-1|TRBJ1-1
CASSLAGGLVNTEAFF
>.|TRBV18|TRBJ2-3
CASSPRGALAGPTDTQYF
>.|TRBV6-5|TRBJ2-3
CASSYGGAGVTDTQYF
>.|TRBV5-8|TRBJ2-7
CASSLVGTGLYEQYF
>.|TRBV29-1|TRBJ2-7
CSASGAGESSYEQYF
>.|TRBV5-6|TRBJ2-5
CASSLDREETQYF
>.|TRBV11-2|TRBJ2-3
CASSFLLGQGQDTQYF
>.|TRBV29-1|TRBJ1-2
CRALYPGQGAGYTF
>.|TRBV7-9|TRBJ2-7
CASSLESAGRYEQYF
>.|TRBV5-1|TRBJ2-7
CASSETGVIYEQYF
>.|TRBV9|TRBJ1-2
CASSVDSEGYGYTF
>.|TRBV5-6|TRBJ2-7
CASSPGRTGEQYF
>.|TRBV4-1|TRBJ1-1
CASSQVSRDSPLGAFF
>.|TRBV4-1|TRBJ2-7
CASSQDPGHGYEQYF
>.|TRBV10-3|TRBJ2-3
CAISEMSGRTDTQYF
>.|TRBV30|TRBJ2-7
CAWSVQGISYEQYF
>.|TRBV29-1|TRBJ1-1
CSVEVGQAFF